This T cell receptor (beta chain) is drawn from a study of graft-versus-host responses after intestinal transplantation. Concerning this clone: No antigen is known for it.

The CDR3 loop spans 16 amino acids. CDR1 and CDR2 (germline): MNHEY, SVGAGI. The junction had 6 bases not matched to a gene; V was cut back by 1 base and J by 4 bases. The study's findings and limits: Levels of circulating GvH clones at their peak were associated with early post-transplant HvG declines.

Profiled with immunoSEQ multiplex PCR; TCRdb holds only in-frame clones, not every one. The data hold around 92,000 clones, with around 86% observed a single time. The chain has TRBV6-5 and TRBJ2-1; the match to TRBD1 covers 8 bases. The sequence came from a human patient who received an intestinal transplant, so some T cells may come from the graft donor. Sequences were derived from PBMCs, sampled 255 days after intestinal transplant. CDR3 amino acids: CASSYYRQGAYNEQFF. CDR3 bases: TGTGCCAGCAGTTACTACCGGCAGGGGGCTTACAATGAGCAGTTCTTC.